Following are 15 T cell receptor beta chains from one sample sequenced in a study of regulatory T cells in long-lasting Graves disease. Both iRepertoire HTBI primers and Arm-PCR of CDR3 regions were used to build the TCR beta libraries. TCRdb called the multiplex PCR reads again in MiXCR, with one record for every CDR3 protein. The sample records 620,000 or so distinct CDR3 sequences, around 15% being singletons. Time point reported: newly diagnosed GD, antithyroid drugs for less than 3 months. Making the TCR library involved RNA that had been extracted from PBMCs. These data were likewise used in another study, on T cells in Graves' hyperthyroidism and ophthalmopathy.

The input for sequencing was peripheral blood mononuclear cells (PBMCs), taken at new diagnosis, from a patient treated with antithyroid drugs. Every receptor here comes from a woman aged 25 to 39 with Graves disease.

The rearrangement links TRBV10-3 to TRBJ2-3; 8 bases line up with TRBD2. There are 15 residues in the CDR3. Germline loops: CDR1 ENHRY, CDR2 SYGVKD. J was trimmed by 4 bases and V by 6 bases; bases with no gene match: 9. The CDR3 DNA is TGTGCCATCAGAGTAAGCGGGAGTAACGCAGATACGCAGTATTTT. Translating it yields CAIRVSGSNADTQYF.

This clonotype was counted only a few times. This chain links TRBV6-5 with TRBJ2-7; TRBD1 agrees at 9 bases. V shed 0 bases and J 4 bases; nucleotides not matched to a gene: 19. This CDR3 has 20 residues. Germline lookup yields CDR1 MNHEY and CDR2 SVGAGI. CDR3 in amino acids: CASSYSMVSGYGTGPYEQYF. CDR3 bases: TGTGCCAGCAGTTACTCGATGGTTAGCGGCTACGGGACAGGGCCGTACGAGCAGTACTTC.

The V and J genes are TRBV28 and TRBJ2-3, with D possibly matching TRBD1 (6 bases). From germline, CDR1 is MDHEN and CDR2 SYDVKM. This CDR3 is 16 amino acids long. V was clipped by 4 bases and J by 0 bases, with 14 bases between them. CDR3: CASSWLRGTSTDTQYF. CDR3 sequence (DNA): TGTGCCAGCAGTTGGCTCAGGGGAACCAGCACAGATACGCAGTATTTT.

This clonotype was observed many times. The V and J genes are TRBV28 and TRBJ1-3; perhaps TRBD1 as D (6 bases). CDR3 length: 13 amino acids. Trimming removed 6 bases at V and 1 base at J, with 7 bases between. CDR1 is MDHEN, CDR2 SYDVKM, per germline. CDR3 DNA sequence: TGTGCCAGCAGACAGGGTTCTGGAAACACCATATATTTT. The encoded protein is CASRQGSGNTIYF.

This clonotype was counted a few times. This CDR3 is CASSKTWEDNQPQHF. CDR3 DNA: TGTGCCAGTAGTAAAACTTGGGAGGACAATCAGCCCCAGCATTTT. V and J are TRBV19 and TRBJ1-5; D uncertain. Per germline, CDR1 LNHDA and CDR2 SQIVND (reference sequence). The CDR3 covers 15 residues. Trimming took off 4 bases at V and 3 bases at J, with 13 bases between the two ends. Based on the CDR3 plus reference TRBV19 and TRBJ1-5, the full variable domain is DGGITQSPKYLFRKEGQNVTLSCEQNLNHDAMYWYRQDPGQGLRLIYYSQIVNDFQKGDIAEGYSVSREKKESFPLTVTSAQKNPTAFYLCASSKTWEDNQPQHFGDGTRLSIL.

The rearrangement links TRBV19 to TRBJ2-1; perhaps TRBD2 as D (6 bases). The germline gives CDR1 LNHDA, CDR2 SQIVND (reference sequence). V dropped 6 bases and J dropped 14 bases, with 17 bases sitting between them. The CDR3 totals 12 residues. In nucleotides, the CDR3 is TGTGCCAGTAGCCCGGAGGGCCAATTGGAGTTCTTC. Its protein is CASSPEGQLEFF.

Remarks on this clonotype: A much larger clone differs by one base, so this may be a read error. CDR3 DNA: TGTGCCAGCAGTCTGAGGACTGCCGACTCCTACGAGCAGTTCTTC. It codes for CASSLRTADSYEQFF. V usage is TRBV12-3 or TRBV12-4 and J usage is TRBJ2-1; D perhaps matches TRBD2 (5 bases). The CDR3 spans 15 residues. V was pared by 5 bases and J by 10 bases, with 21 bases between.

The genes are TRBV20-1 and TRBJ2-4; D gene ambiguous. V was pared by 4 bases and J by 6 bases, with 13 bases between. Germline lookup yields CDR1 DFQATT and CDR2 SNEGSKA (reference sequence). The CDR3 sequence is 13 residues long. CDR3 DNA sequence: TGCAGTGCTACAGACCAGTTGGTAAACATTCAGTACTTC. Protein sequence: CSATDQLVNIQYF.

Points on this clonotype: Germline is not matched at one junction end, which may reflect a read error. This chain uses TRBV20-1 with TRBJ2-7; the match to TRBD2 covers 8 bases. CDR1 and CDR2 from the germline V gene are DFQATT and SNEGSKA (reference sequence). The CDR3 length is 17 residues. CDR3 sequence reads: CSARDPLYAGGHYEQYF. The CDR3 coding sequence is TGCAGTGCTAGAGATCCCCTCTACGCGGGAGGCCACTACGAACAGTACTTC.

This clonotype has only a few counts. V gene TRBV18 combines with J gene TRBJ1-4, with TRBD1 identical over 8 bases. This CDR3 has 14 amino acids. V shed 2 bases, J shed 5 bases, and the junction held 1 base outside the gene matches. Germline V gives CDR1 KGHSH, CDR2 LQKENI. The CDR3 sequence is CASSPDRGNEKLFF. The CDR3 DNA follows: TGTGCCAGCTCACCAGACAGGGGAAATGAAAAACTGTTTTTT.

V is TRBV9 and J is TRBJ1-5; D unresolved. V was pared by 7 bases and J by 0 bases, with 8 bases between. This CDR3 has 13 residues. Per germline, CDR1 SGDLS and CDR2 YYNGEE. The CDR3 DNA reads as TGTGCCAGCGGAGAAGGTAGCAATCAGCCCCAGCATTTT. It encodes CASGEGSNQPQHF. The entire variable domain, with the rest obtained from reference TRBV9 and TRBJ1-5, is as follows: DSGVTQTPKHLITATGQRVTLRCSPRSGDLSVYWYQQSLDQGLQFLIQYYNGEERAKGNILERFSAQQFPDLHSELNLSSLELGDSALYFCASGEGSNQPQHFGDGTRLSIL.

The sample holds a few counts of this clonotype. The V gene is TRBV30, the J gene TRBJ1-1, with D hard to call. V lost 5 bases to trimming and J lost 4 bases, with 17 bases between them. The CDR3 loop spans 14 amino acids. The V gene's germline CDR1 is GTSNPN and CDR2 SVGIG (reference sequence). DNA of the CDR3: TGTGCCTGGGGAAATAGTCTCCGCGGCACTGAAGCTTTCTTT. Its translation: CAWGNSLRGTEAFF.

The rearrangement uses TRBV6-1 and TRBJ1-2; D call uncertain. Germline loops: CDR1 MNHNS, CDR2 SASEGT. V lost 6 bases and J 8 bases, leaving 22 bases between the germline ends. CDR3 length: 15 residues. CDR3 amino acids: CASSRVDARGEGYTF. The DNA for the CDR3 is TGTGCCAGCAGCCGGGTGGATGCGCGGGGAGAAGGCTACACCTTC.

The sample holds many counts of this clonotype. CDR3 residues: CASSFSPSSEQYF. The CDR3 nucleotides are TGCGCCAGCAGCTTCTCGCCGTCTTCCGAGCAGTACTTC. The chain uses TRBV5-1 and TRBJ2-7; D unclear. This CDR3 contains 13 residues. Between the trimmed V and J ends, which lost 2 bases and 6 bases, there was a span of 12 bases. Looked up from germline, CDR1 is SGHRS and CDR2 is YFSETQ.

The chain carries TRBV6-1 and TRBJ2-2; D may be TRBD1 (6 bases). CDR1 is MNHNS, CDR2 SASEGT, per germline. The germline V and J ends were trimmed by 6 bases and 4 bases, with 12 bases remaining between them. The CDR3 is made up of 14 amino acids. The CDR3 nucleotides are TGTGCCAGCAGACTCGGGACAATCACCGGGGAGCTGTTTTTT. Translated: CASRLGTITGELFF.